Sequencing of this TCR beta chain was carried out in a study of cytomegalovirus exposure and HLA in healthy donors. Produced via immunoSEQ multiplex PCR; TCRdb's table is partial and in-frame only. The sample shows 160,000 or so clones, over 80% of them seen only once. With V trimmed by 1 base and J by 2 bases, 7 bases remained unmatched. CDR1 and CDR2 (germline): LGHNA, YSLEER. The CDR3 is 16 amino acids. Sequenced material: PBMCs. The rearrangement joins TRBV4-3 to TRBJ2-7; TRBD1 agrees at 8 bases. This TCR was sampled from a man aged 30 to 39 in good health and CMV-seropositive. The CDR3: CASSQGPGQGPYEQYF. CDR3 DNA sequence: TGCGCCAGCAGCCAAGGTCCCGGACAGGGCCCCTACGAGCAGTACTTC.